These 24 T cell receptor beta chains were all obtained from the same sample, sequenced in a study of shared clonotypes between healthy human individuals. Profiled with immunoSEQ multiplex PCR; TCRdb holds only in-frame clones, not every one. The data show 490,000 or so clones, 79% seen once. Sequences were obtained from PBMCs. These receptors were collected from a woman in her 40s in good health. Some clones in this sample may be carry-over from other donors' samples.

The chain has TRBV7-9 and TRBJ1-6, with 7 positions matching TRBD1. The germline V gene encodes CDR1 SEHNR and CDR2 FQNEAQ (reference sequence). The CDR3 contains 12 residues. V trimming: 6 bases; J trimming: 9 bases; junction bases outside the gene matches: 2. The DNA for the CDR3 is TGTGCCAGCAGAGAGGGGGCTTCACCCCTCCACTTT. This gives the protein CASREGASPLHF.

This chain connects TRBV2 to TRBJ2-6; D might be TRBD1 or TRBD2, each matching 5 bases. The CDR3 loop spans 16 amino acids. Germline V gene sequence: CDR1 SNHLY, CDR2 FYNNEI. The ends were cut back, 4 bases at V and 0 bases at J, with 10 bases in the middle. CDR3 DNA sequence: TGTGCCAGCAGTGGACCCGGGGCCTCTGGGGCCAACGTCCTGACTTTC. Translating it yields CASSGPGASGANVLTF.

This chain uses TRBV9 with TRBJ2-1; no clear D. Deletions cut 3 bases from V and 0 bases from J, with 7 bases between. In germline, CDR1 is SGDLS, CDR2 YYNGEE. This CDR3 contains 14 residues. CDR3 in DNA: TGTGCCAGCAGCGGTAAGGGCTCCTACAATGAGCAGTTCTTC. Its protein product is CASSGKGSYNEQFF.

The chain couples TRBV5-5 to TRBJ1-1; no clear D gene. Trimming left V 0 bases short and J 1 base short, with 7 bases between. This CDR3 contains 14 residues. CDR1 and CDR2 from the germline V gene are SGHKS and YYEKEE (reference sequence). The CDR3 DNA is TGTGCCAGCAGCTTGGCACAGTCGAACACTGAAGCTTTCTTT. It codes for CASSLAQSNTEAFF.

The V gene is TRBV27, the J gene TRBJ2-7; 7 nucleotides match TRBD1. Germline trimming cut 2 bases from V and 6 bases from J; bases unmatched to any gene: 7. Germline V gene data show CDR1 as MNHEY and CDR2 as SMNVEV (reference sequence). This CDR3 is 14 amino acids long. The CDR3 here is CASSLGVGGGEQYF. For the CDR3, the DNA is TGTGCCAGCAGTTTAGGAGTAGGGGGCGGCGAGCAGTACTTC.

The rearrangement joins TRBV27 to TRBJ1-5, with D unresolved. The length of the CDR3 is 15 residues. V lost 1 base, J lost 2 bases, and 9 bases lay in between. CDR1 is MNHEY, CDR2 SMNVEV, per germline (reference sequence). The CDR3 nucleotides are TGTGCCAGCAGTTTATTCGGGCAGGGCAATCAGCCCCAGCATTTT. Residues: CASSLFGQGNQPQHF.

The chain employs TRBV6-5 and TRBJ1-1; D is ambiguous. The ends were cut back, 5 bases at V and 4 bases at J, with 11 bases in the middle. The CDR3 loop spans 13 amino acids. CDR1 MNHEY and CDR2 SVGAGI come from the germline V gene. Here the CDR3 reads CASSTTRSTEAFF. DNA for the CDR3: TGTGCCAGCAGTACCACAAGGAGCACTGAAGCTTTCTTT.

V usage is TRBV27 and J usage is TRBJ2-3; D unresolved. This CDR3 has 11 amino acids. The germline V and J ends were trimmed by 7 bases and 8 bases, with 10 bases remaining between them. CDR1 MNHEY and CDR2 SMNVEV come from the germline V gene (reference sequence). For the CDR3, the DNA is TGTGCCAGCAACGTGGGTCCTACGCAGTATTTT. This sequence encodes CASNVGPTQYF.

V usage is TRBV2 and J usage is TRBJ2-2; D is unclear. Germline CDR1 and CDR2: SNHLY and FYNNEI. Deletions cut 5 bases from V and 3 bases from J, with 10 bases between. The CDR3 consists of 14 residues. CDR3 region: CASSISRHTGELFF. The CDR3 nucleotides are TGTGCCAGCAGTATCTCCCGCCACACCGGGGAGCTGTTTTTT. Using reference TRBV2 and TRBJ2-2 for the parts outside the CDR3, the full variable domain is EPEVTQTPSHQVTQMGQEVILRCVPISNHLYFYWYRQILGQKVEFLVSFYNNEISEKSEIFDDQFSVERPDGSNFTLKIRSTKLEDSAMYFCASSISRHTGELFFGEGSRLTVL.

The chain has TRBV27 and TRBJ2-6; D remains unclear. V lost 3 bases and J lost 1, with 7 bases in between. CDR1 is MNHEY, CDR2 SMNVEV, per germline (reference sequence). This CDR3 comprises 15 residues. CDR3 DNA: TGTGCCAGCAGTTTTCGGGTTTCTGGGGCCAACGTCCTGACTTTC. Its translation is CASSFRVSGANVLTF.

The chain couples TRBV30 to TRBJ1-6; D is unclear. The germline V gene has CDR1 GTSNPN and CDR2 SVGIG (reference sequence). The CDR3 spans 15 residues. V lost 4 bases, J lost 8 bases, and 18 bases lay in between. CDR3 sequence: CAWNHNVLGDSPLHF. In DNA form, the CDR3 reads TGTGCCTGGAATCATAATGTTCTGGGCGATTCACCCCTCCACTTT.

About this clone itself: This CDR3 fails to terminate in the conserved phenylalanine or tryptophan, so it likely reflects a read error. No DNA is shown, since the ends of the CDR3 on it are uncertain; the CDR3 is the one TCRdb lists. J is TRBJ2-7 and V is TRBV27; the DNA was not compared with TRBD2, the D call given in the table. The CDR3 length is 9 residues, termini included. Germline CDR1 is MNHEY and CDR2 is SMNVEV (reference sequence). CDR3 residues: CASSLATTA.

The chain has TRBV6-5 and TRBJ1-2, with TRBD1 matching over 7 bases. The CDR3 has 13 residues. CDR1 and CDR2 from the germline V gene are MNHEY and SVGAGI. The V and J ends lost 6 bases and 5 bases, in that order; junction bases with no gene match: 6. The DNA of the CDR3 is TGTGCCAGCAGCCAGGACAGGTTGTATGGCTACACCTTC. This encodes CASSQDRLYGYTF.

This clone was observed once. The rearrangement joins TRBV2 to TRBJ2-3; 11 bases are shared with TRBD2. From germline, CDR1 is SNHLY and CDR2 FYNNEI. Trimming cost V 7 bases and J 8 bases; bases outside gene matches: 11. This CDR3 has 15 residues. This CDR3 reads CASTLTSGTRGTQYF. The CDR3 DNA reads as TGTGCCAGCACCCTGACTAGCGGGACCCGAGGTACGCAGTATTTT.

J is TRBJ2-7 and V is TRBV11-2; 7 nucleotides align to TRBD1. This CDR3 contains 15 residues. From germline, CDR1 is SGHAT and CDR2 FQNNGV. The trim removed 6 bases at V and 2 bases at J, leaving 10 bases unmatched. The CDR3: CASSLASGTAYEQYF. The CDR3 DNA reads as TGTGCCAGCAGTCTAGCATCCGGGACAGCCTACGAGCAGTACTTC.

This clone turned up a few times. The CDR3 spells CASSQYREGSGYTF. CDR3 DNA sequence: TGTGCCAGCAGCCAATATCGGGAGGGATCTGGCTACACCTTC. The chain is built from TRBV14 and TRBJ1-2, with D unclear. From germline, CDR1 is SGHDN and CDR2 FVKESK. The CDR3 is 14 residues long. With 2 bases removed from V and 7 bases from J, the gap between germline ends came to 14 bases.

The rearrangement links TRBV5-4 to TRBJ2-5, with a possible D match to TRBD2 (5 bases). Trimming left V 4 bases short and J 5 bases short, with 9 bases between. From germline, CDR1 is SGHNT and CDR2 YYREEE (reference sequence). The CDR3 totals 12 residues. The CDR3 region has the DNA TGTGCCAGCAGCCAACTAGGGGAGACCCAGTACTTC. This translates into CASSQLGETQYF.

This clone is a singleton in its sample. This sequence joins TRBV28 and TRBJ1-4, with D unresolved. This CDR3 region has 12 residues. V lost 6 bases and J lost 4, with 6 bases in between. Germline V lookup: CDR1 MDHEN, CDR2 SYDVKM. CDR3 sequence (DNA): TGTGCCAGCAGACAGATTAATGAAAAACTGTTTTTT. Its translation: CASRQINEKLFF.

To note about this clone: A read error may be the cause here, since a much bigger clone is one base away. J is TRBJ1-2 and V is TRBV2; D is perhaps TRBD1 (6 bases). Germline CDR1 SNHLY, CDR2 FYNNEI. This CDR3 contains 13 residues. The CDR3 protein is CASSGGQNYGHTF. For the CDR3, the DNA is TGTGCCAGCAGTGGGGGGCAGAACTATGGCCACACCTTC.

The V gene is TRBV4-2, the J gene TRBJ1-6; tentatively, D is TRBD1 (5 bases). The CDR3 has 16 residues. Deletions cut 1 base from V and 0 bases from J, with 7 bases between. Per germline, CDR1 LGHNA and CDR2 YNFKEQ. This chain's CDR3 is CASSQGGTSYNSPLHF. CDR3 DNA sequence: TGTGCCAGCAGCCAAGGGGGCACCTCCTATAATTCACCCCTCCACTTT.

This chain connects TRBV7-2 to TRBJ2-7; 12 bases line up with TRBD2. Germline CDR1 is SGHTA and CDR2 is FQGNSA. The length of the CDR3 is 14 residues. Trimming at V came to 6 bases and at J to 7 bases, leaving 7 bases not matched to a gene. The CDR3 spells CASRRLAGAEEQYF. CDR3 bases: TGTGCCAGCAGGCGACTAGCGGGAGCAGAAGAGCAGTACTTC. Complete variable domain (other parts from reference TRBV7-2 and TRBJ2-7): GAGVSQSPSNKVTEKGKDVELRCDPISGHTALYWYRQSLGQGLEFLIYFQGNSAPDKSGLPSDRFSAERTGGSVSTLTIQRTQQEDSAVYLCASRRLAGAEEQYFGPGTRLTVT.

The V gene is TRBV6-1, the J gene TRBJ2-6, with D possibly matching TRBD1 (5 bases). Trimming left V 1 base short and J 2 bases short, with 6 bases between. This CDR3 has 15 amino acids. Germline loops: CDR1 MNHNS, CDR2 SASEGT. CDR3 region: CASSEEGAGANVLTF. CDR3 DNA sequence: TGTGCCAGCAGTGAAGAAGGGGCTGGGGCCAACGTCCTGACTTTC.

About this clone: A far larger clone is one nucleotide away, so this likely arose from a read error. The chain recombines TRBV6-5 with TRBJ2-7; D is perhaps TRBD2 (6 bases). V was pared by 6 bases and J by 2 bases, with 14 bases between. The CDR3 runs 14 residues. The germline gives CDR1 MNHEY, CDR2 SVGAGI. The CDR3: CASRVAELPYEQYF. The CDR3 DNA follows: TGTGCCAGCAGGGTAGCGGAGCTACCCTACGAGCAGTACTTC.

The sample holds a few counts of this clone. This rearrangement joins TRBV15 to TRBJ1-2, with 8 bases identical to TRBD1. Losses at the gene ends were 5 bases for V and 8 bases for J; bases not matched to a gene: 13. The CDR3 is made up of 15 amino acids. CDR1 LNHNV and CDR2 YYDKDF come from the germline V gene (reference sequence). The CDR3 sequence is CATSRRVGRQGGYTF. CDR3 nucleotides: TGTGCCACCAGCCGTAGAGTGGGTAGACAGGGGGGCTACACCTTC.